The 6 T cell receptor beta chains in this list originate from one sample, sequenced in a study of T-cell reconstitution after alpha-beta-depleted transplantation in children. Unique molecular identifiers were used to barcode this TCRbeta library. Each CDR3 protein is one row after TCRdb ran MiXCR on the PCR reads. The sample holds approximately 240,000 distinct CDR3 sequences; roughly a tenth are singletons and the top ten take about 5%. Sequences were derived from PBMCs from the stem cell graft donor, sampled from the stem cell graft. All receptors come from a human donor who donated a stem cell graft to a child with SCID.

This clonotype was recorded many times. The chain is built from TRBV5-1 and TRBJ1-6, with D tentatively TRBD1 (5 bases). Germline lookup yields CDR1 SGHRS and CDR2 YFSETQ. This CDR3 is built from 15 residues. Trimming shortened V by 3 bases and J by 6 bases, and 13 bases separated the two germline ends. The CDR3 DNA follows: TGCGCCAGCAGCTACTCTGGGGGTACTAATTCACCCCTCCACTTT. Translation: CASSYSGGTNSPLHF.

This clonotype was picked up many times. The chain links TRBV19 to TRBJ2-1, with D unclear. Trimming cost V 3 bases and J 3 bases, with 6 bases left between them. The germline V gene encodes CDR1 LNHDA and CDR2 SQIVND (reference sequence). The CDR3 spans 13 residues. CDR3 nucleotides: TGTGCCAGTAGTATTGGGGACTACAATGAGCAGTTCTTC. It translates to CASSIGDYNEQFF.

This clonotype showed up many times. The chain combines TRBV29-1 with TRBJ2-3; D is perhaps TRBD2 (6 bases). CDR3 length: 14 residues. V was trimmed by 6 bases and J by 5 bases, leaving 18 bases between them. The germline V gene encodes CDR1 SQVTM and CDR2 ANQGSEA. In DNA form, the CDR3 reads TGCAGCGTGTCCCGGGGGAACTCACAAGATACGCAGTATTTT. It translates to CSVSRGNSQDTQYF.

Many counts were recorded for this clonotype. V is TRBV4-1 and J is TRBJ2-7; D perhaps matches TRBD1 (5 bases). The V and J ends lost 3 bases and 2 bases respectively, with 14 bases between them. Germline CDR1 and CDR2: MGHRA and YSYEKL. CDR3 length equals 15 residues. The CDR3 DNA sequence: TGCGCCAGCAGCCAGGCGGACAAACCTACCTACGAGCAGTACTTC. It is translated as CASSQADKPTYEQYF.

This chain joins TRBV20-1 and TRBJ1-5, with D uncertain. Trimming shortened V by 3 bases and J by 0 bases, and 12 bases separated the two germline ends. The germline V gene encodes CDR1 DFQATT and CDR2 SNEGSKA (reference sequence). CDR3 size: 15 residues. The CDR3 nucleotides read TGCAGTGCTAGCATCGGCAGATATAGCAATCAGCCCCAGCATTTT. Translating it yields CSASIGRYSNQPQHF.

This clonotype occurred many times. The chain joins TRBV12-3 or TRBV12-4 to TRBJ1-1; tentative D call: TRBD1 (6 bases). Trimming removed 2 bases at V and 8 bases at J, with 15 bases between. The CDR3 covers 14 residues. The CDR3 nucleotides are TGTGCCAGCAGTTTAAGAGGACAGCGAGCGGAAGCTTTCTTT. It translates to CASSLRGQRAEAFF.